The clone carrying this T cell receptor (beta chain) showed up just a few times. What it binds is unknown. The data originate from a study of post-analysis software for immune sequencing data. Unique molecular identifiers tagged the TCR beta cDNA libraries. TCRdb fed the PCR reads into MiXCR, producing one record per CDR3 protein. The top ten hold about 4.5% of the sample, which has 650,000 to 850,000 distinct CDR3 sequences, about 57% seen once. The J segment lost 8 bases and the V segment lost 6 bases, leaving 12 bases of the junction unmatched. CDR3 length equals 15 residues. Notes on the study in general: Patients carried roughly five TRBV segments more frequently than controls did, and TRBV5-6, TRBV5-1 and TRBV20-1 were among them.

Sequencing used blood. The V call is TRBV12-3 or TRBV12-4, the J call TRBJ2-1, with TRBD1 identical over 8 bases. The origin of this receptor is a girl aged 5-17 years with multiple sclerosis. CDR3 bases: TGTGCCAGCAGGCAAGACCGACAGGGGTATCATGAGCAGTTCTTC. Translated, it gives CASRQDRQGYHEQFF.